This TCR beta chain was documented in a study of blood T cells in healthy people across ages. J gave up 2 bases and V 4 bases, and 13 bases lay outside the gene matches. Germline CDR1 reads DFQATT; CDR2 reads SNEGSKA (reference sequence). This CDR3 is built from 18 residues. Primers used in a second PCR of about 6 to 11 cycles were a sample-barcoded 5' primer and a J-beta primer mix. Via MiXCR, TCRdb re-called the 5' RACE reads, giving one row per CDR3 protein. The sample lists roughly 1,300,000 distinct CDR3 sequences; almost 60% were seen once. The sequenced material came from blood. This sequence was found in a man younger than 30 in good health. This chain joins TRBV20-1 and TRBJ2-5, with TRBD2 matching 13 bases. CDR3 sequence (DNA): TGCAGTGCTACTTCGACTAGCGGGAGGCCCCGAGTTCAAGAGACCCAGTACTTC. This encodes CSATSTSGRPRVQETQYF.